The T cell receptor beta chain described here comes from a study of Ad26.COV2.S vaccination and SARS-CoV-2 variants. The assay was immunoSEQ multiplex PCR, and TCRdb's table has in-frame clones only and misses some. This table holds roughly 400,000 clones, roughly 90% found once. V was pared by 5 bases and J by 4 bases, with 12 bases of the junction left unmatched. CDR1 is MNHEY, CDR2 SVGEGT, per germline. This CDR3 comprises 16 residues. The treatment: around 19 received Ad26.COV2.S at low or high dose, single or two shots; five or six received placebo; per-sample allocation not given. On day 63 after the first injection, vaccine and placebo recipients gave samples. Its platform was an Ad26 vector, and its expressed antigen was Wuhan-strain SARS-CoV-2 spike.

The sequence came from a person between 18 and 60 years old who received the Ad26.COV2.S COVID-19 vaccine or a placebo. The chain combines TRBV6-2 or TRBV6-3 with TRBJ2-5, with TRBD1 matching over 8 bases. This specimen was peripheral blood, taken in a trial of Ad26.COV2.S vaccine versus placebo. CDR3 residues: CASSALAGGDGETQYF. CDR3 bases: TGTGCCAGCAGTGCCCTAGCAGGGGGCGATGGAGAGACCCAGTACTTC.